Following are 4 T cell receptor beta chains from one sample sequenced in a study of blood T cell repertoires in COVID-19. Profiled with immunoSEQ multiplex PCR; TCRdb holds only in-frame clones, not every one. The sample includes some 83,000 clones, around 80% of them seen just once. Sequencing was carried out using peripheral blood. These TCRs come from a man in his sixties with active or convalescent COVID-19.

This clone was detected a few times. V gene TRBV19 combines with J gene TRBJ1-1, with D possibly being TRBD1 (5 bases). CDR3 length: 14 residues. With 5 bases removed from V and 4 bases from J, the gap between germline ends came to 14 bases. Germline CDR1 reads LNHDA; CDR2 reads SQIVND (reference sequence). The CDR3 DNA follows: TGTGCCAGTAGTCGCCCCCAGGGCGGCACTGAAGCTTTCTTT. Encoded protein: CASSRPQGGTEAFF.

The V gene is TRBV23-1, the J gene TRBJ2-1; a weak D match, TRBD1 (6 bases). TRBV23-1 counts as an open reading frame of uncertain function. This CDR3 comprises 19 residues. Trimming removed 0 bases from V and 2 bases from J, with 20 bases in between. The CDR3 coding sequence is TGCGCCAGCAGTCAATCCCCCTCCCCCGACAGGCAAGCCTACAATGAGCAGTTCTTC. Protein product: CASSQSPSPDRQAYNEQFF.

J is TRBJ2-3 and V is TRBV7-2; maybe TRBD2 (5 bases). Trimming cost V 5 bases and J 3 bases, with 21 bases left between them. Looked up from germline, CDR1 is SGHTA and CDR2 is FQGNSA. The CDR3 totals 17 residues. CDR3 in DNA: TGTGCCAGCAGCCATCCTCAATTGGTACGGGGTACAGATACGCAGTATTTT. Translating gives CASSHPQLVRGTDTQYF.

The J gene is TRBJ1-2, the V gene TRBV19; tentatively, D is TRBD1 (5 bases). This CDR3 spans 14 amino acids. V was shortened by 6 bases and J by 6 bases, with 17 bases between the two germline ends. CDR1 LNHDA and CDR2 SQIVND come from the germline V gene (reference sequence). CDR3 sequence (DNA): TGTGCCAGTAGACAACCGACAGCACAAGATGGCTACACCTTC. Amino acids: CASRQPTAQDGYTF.